The sequence of this T cell receptor (beta chain) was determined in a study of molecular identifiers for immune sequencing clone quantification. Germline-derived CDR1 and CDR2 are SNHLY and FYNNEI. J gave up 4 bases and V 10 bases, and 12 bases lay outside the gene matches. The CDR3 sequence is 14 residues long. From the PCR reads, TCRdb called clonotypes with MiXCR, one entry per CDR3 protein. Among about 70,000 distinct CDR3 sequences listed, around 18% were seen once. This clonotype has a count of ten or more. What it binds is unknown. Findings of the study overall: Spiked Jurkat TCR RNA from one cell was reportedly detectable among about 1 million naive cells.

Sequenced input: naive CD8+ T cells from blood, with Jurkat cell RNA spiked in. Documented subset: FACS-sorted CD8+CD4-CCR7+CD45RA+ naive T cells. This clonotype was obtained from a human donor in good health. Some libraries in this study had Jurkat cell RNA spiked in. The rearrangement links TRBV2 to TRBJ1-1, with 7 bases that match TRBD1. This CDR3 is CATQDREGGTEAFF. The CDR3 DNA sequence: TGTGCCACCCAAGACAGGGAGGGGGGCACTGAAGCTTTCTTT.